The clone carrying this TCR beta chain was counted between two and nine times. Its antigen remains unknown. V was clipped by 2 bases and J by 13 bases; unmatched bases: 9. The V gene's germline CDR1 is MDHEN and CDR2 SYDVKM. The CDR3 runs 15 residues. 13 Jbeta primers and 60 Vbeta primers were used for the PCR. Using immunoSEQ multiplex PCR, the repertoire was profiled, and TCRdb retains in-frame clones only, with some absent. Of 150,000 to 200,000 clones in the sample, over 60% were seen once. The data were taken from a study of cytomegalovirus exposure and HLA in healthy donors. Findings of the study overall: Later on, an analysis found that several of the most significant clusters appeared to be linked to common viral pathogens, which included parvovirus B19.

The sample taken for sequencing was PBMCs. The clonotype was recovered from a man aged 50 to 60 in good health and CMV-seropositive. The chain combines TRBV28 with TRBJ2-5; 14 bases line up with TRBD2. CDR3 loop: CASSLPETSGGARYF. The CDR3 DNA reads TGTGCCAGCAGTTTACCGGAGACTAGCGGGGGGGCGAGGTACTTC.